These T cell receptor beta chains were read from a single sample in a study of response to subunit inactivated influenza vaccine. Via MiXCR, TCRdb re-called the RT-PCR reads, giving one row per CDR3 protein. The profile shows 650,000 to 800,000 distinct CDR3 sequences, about 18% of them singletons. The specimen comprised PBMCs from blood, sampled about 5 days after vaccination. The receptors were gathered from a man aged 50-60 years who received an inactivated influenza vaccine. The CDR3 runs from the conserved cysteine through the conserved F or W. D genes are given only for firm matches. Clone size is not always given. Where it is, it says once, few, many or a class for expanded clones.

j_gene,d_gene,v_gene,abundance,CDR3nt,CDR3aa
TRBJ2-3,TRBD1,TRBV9,-,TGTGCCAGCAGCGCCCACAGGGGTCCAGATACGCAGTATTTT,CASSAHRGPDTQYF
TRBJ1-5,-,TRBV29-1,few,TGCAGCGTTTCCAGTGACAATCAGCCCCAGCATTTT,CSVSSDNQPQHF
TRBJ2-1,-,TRBV29-1,-,TGCAGCGTTGAATTTGGCGGGTCCTCCTCCTACAATGAGCAGTTCTTC,CSVEFGGSSSYNEQFF
TRBJ2-7,-,TRBV2,-,TGTGCCAGCACCCTAACACGGTCCTACGAGCAGTACTTC,CASTLTRSYEQYF
TRBJ2-3,TRBD1,TRBV20-1,few,TGCAGTGCTAGAAAGACAGGGGTAATATCCGATACGCAGTATTTT,CSARKTGVISDTQYF
TRBJ2-4,-,TRBV29-1,-,TGCAGCGTTGCCCCAGCCAAAAACGTTCAGTACTTC,CSVAPAKNVQYF
TRBJ2-1,-,TRBV20-1,-,TGCAGTGCTAGGCCCACTTACCCCTACAATGAGCAGTTCTTC,CSARPTYPYNEQFF
TRBJ1-5,TRBD1,TRBV20-1,-,TGCAGTGCTAGAGATTTAGGCAGGGGGACTGGGAGCAATCAGCCCCAGCATTTT,CSARDLGRGTGSNQPQHF
TRBJ2-5,-,TRBV12-3/TRBV12-4,-,TGTGCCAGCAGGTCAGGGGCGAAACAAGAGACCCAGTACTTC,CASRSGAKQETQYF
TRBJ2-1,-,TRBV28,few,TGTGCCAGCAGTTTAGTTCGTAACAGGATTAATGAGCAGTTCTTC,CASSLVRNRINEQFF
TRBJ2-7,-,TRBV18,-,TGTGCCAGCTCACTTTCCGGGGTTCCCTACGAGCAGTACTTC,CASSLSGVPYEQYF
TRBJ2-1,TRBD2,TRBV7-7,-,TGTGCTAGCAGCGTGAGCGGGGGGCCATACAATGAGCAGTTCTTC,CASSVSGGPYNEQFF
TRBJ2-2,-,TRBV20-1,-,TGCAGTGCTAGAGAGGGTAGTCGCGCCACCGGGGAGCTGTTTTTT,CSAREGSRATGELFF
TRBJ2-7,-,TRBV7-9,-,TGTGCCAGCAGCCTAGCGACGTCGGGGGAGCAGTACTTC,CASSLATSGEQYF
TRBJ2-1,-,TRBV7-2,-,TGTGCCAGCAGTCAACACTGGCAGTCCTACAATGAGCAGTTCTTC,CASSQHWQSYNEQFF
TRBJ2-1,TRBD2,TRBV20-1,once,TGCAGTGCTTCCGGACTTCTAGCGGGATACACCTACAATGAGCAGTTCTTC,CSASGLLAGYTYNEQFF
TRBJ2-2,-,TRBV4-3,few,TGCGCCAGCAGCCAGCCAGGACTCAACACCGGGGAGCTGTTTTTT,CASSQPGLNTGELFF
TRBJ2-7,-,TRBV12-3/TRBV12-4,many,TGTGCCAGCAGTAGCGGAAGCCCCTACGAGCAGTACTTC,CASSSGSPYEQYF
TRBJ2-3,-,TRBV6-5,few,TGTGCCAGCAGTTCCAGCGGGACACATGAGTATTTT,CASSSSGTHEYF
TRBJ2-1,-,TRBV10-2,few,TGCGCCAGCCACGCGGGGATAGGGAGAAATGAGCAGTTCTTC,CASHAGIGRNEQFF
TRBJ2-7,TRBD2,TRBV18,-,TGTGCCAGCTCACCACCAGGGACTAGCGGGAGGCTACCTTCCTACGAGCAGTACTTC,CASSPPGTSGRLPSYEQYF
TRBJ2-5,-,TRBV29-1,many,TGCAGCGTTGAAGTATGGGTAGGAGAGACCCAGTACTTC,CSVEVWVGETQYF
TRBJ2-3,-,TRBV20-1,few,TGCAGTGCTAGGGTAGTAAGAGATACGCAGTATTTT,CSARVVRDTQYF
TRBJ2-3,TRBD2,TRBV18,-,TGTGCCAGCTCACCTACCTCCCTAGCGGGCACAGATACGCAGTATTTT,CASSPTSLAGTDTQYF
TRBJ2-3,-,TRBV20-1,-,TGCAGTGCCAAAGCAGGACAAAAAACTACGCAGTATTTT,CSAKAGQKTTQYF
TRBJ2-7,-,TRBV19,-,TGTGCCAGTAGTATCCAGGGGAATAATGGCTACGAGCAGTACTTC,CASSIQGNNGYEQYF
TRBJ1-6,TRBD1,TRBV27,few,TGTGCCAGCAGTTTAGGGGGACAGGGCAGTTCACCCCTCCACTTT,CASSLGGQGSSPLHF
TRBJ1-2,TRBD1,TRBV6-2/TRBV6-3,few,TGTGCCAGCGCCAGGGGGCTGGACTATGGCTACACCTTC,CASARGLDYGYTF
TRBJ2-3,-,TRBV5-1,few,TGCGCCAGCAGTTACCCTCAGGCGGGCACAGATACGCAGTATTTT,CASSYPQAGTDTQYF
TRBJ2-1,TRBD2,TRBV6-2/TRBV6-3,-,TGTGCCAGCAGTTCGCGGGGCCGACGGGAGGGTGAGCAGTTCTTC,CASSSRGRREGEQFF
TRBJ2-7,-,TRBV4-1,-,TGCGCCAGCAGCCAAGAATGGCATCCCTACGAGCAGTACTTC,CASSQEWHPYEQYF
TRBJ2-3,TRBD1,TRBV12-3/TRBV12-4,few,TGTGCCAGCAGTTTACAACAGGGGACAGATACGCAGTATTTT,CASSLQQGTDTQYF
TRBJ2-5,-,TRBV4-2,few,TGTGCCAGCAGCAATGTGGAACTAGGGGAAGGGGAGACCCAGTACTTC,CASSNVELGEGETQYF
TRBJ1-4,-,TRBV18,few,TGTGCCAGCTCACCCGGGTACGGAGGAGGGTCGGATGAAAAACTGTTTTTT,CASSPGYGGGSDEKLFF
TRBJ2-5,-,TRBV12-3/TRBV12-4,many,TGTGCCAGCAGCCGCGGCGGGGAAGAGACCCAGTACTTC,CASSRGGEETQYF
TRBJ2-1,TRBD2,TRBV9,-,TGTGCCAGCAGCGTAGAGCGGGGGAGCTCCTACAATGAGCAGTTCTTC,CASSVERGSSYNEQFF
TRBJ2-7,TRBD1,TRBV25-1,-,TGTGCCAGCAGTGGTATGGGACAGTCCTACGAGCAGTACTTC,CASSGMGQSYEQYF
TRBJ2-7,-,TRBV12-3/TRBV12-4,-,TGTGCCAGCAGCCTGTTAACCGGCAGTGGGGGCGAGCAGTACTTC,CASSLLTGSGGEQYF
TRBJ2-1,-,TRBV5-1,few,TGTGCCAGCAGCTTTGACCGCTCCTACAATGAGCAGTTCTTC,CASSFDRSYNEQFF